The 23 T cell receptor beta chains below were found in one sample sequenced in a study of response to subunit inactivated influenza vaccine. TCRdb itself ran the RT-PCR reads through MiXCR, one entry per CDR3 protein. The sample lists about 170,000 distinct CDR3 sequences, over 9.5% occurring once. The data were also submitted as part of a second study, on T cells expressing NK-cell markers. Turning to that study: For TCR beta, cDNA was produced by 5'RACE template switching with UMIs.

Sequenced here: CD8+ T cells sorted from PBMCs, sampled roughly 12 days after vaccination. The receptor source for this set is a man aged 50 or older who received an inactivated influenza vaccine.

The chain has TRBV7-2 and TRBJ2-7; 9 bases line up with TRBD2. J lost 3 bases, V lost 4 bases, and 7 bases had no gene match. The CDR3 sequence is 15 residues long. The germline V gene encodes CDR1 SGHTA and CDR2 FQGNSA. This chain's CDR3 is CASSWGGGGFYEQYF. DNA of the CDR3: TGTGCCAGCAGCTGGGGCGGGGGGGGATTCTACGAGCAGTACTTC.

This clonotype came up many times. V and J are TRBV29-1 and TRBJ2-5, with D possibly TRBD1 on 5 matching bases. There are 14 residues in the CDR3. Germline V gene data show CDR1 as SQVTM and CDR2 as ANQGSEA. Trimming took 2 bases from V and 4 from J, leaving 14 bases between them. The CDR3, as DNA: TGCAGCGTTGAAAGTCAAGGGGTTAGAGAGACCCAGTACTTC. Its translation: CSVESQGVRETQYF.

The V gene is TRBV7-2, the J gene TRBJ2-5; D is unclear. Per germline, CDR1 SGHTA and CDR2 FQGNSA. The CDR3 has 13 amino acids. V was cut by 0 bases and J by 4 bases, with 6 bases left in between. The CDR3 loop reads CASSLAYPETQYF. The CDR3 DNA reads TGTGCCAGCAGCTTAGCGTATCCAGAGACCCAGTACTTC. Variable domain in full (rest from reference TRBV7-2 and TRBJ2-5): GAGVSQSPSNKVTEKGKDVELRCDPISGHTALYWYRQSLGQGLEFLIYFQGNSAPDKSGLPSDRFSAERTGGSVSTLTIQRTQQEDSAVYLCASSLAYPETQYFGPGTRLLVL.

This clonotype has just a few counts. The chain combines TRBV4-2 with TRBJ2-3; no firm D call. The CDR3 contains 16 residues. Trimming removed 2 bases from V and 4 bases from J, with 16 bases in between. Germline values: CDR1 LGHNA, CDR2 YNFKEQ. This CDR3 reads CASSQKVSVFADTQYF. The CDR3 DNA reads TGTGCCAGCAGCCAAAAGGTGTCCGTCTTCGCAGATACGCAGTATTTT.

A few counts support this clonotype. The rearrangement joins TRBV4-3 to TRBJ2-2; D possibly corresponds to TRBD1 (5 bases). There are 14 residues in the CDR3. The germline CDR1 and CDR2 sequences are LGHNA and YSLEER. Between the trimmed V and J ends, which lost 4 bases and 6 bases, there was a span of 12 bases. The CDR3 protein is CASSRREGAGELFF. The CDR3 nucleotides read TGCGCCAGCAGCCGCAGGGAAGGGGCCGGGGAGCTGTTTTTT.

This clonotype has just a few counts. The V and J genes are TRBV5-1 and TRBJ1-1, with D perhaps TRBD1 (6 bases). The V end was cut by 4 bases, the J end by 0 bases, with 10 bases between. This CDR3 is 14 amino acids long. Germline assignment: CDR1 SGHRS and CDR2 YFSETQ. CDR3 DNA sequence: TGCGCCAGCAGCGAGAGGGGGTTGAACACTGAAGCTTTCTTT. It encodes CASSERGLNTEAFF. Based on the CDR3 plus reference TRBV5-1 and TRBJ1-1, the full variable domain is KAGVTQTPRYLIKTRGQQVTLSCSPISGHRSVSWYQQTPGQGLQFLFEYFSETQRNKGNFPGRFSGRQFSNSRSEMNVSTLELGDSALYLCASSERGLNTEAFFGQGTRLTVV.

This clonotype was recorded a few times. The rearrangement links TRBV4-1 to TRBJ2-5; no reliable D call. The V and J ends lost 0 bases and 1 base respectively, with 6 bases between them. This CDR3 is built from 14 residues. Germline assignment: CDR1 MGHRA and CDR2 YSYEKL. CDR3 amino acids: CASSQDDFQETQYF. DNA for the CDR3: TGCGCCAGCAGCCAAGATGATTTCCAAGAGACCCAGTACTTC.

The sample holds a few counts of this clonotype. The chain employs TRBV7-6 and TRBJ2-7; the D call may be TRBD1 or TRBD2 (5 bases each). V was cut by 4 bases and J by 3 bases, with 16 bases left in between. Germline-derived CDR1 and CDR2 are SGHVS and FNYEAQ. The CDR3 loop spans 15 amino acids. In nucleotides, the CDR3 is TGTGCCAGCAGCTCTGGGGAGCTGGGGCACTACGAGCAGTACTTC. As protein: CASSSGELGHYEQYF.

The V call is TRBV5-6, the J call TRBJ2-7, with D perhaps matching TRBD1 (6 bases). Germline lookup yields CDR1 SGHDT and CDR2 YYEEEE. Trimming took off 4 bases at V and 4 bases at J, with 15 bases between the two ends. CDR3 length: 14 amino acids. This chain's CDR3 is CASSRTEVVYEQYF. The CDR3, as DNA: TGTGCCAGCAGCCGGACAGAGGTAGTTTACGAGCAGTACTTC.

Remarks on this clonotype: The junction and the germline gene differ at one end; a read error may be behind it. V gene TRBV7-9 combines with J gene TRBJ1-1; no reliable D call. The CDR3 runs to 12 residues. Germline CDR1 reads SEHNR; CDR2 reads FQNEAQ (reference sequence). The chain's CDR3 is CASNLAAPEAFF. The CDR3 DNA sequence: TGTGCCAGCAACTTAGCGGCGCCTGAAGCTTTCTTT. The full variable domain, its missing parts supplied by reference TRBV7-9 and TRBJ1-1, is DTGVSQNPRHKITKRGQNVTFRCDPISEHNRLYWYRQTLGQGPEFLTYFQNEAQLEKSRLLSDRFSAERPKGSFSTLEIQRTEQGDSAMYLCASNLAAPEAFFGQGTRLTVV.

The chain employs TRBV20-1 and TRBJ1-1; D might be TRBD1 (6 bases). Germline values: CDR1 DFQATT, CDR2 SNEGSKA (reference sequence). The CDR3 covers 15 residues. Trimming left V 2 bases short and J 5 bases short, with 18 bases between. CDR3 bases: TGCAGTGCTAGACAGGGGACACTTCTTAGGACTGAAGCTTTCTTT. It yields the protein CSARQGTLLRTEAFF.

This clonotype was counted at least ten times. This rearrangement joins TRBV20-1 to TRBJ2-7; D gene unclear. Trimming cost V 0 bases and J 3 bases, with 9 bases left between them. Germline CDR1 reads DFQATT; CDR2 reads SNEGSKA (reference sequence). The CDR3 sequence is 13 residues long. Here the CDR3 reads CSARDLGFYEQYF. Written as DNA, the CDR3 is TGCAGTGCTAGAGATCTTGGGTTCTACGAGCAGTACTTC.

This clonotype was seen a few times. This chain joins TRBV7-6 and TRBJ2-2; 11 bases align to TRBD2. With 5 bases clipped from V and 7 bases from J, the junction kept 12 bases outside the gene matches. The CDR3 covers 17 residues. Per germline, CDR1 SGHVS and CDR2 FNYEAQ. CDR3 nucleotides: TGTGCCAGCAGCCCGCCTACCGGGACTAGCGGTGGCGGGGAGCTGTTTTTT. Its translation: CASSPPTGTSGGGELFF.

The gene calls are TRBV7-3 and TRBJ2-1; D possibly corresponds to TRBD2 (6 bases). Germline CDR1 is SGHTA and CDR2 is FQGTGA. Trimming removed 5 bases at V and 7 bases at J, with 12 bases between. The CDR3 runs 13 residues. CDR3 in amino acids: CASSLASRNEQFF. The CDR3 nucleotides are TGTGCCAGCAGCCTAGCGTCCCGGAATGAGCAGTTCTTC.

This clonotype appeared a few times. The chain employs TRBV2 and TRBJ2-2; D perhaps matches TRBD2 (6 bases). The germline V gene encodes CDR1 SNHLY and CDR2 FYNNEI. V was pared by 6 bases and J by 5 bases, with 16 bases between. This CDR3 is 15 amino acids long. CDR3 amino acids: CASRILLGGTGELFF. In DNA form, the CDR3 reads TGTGCCAGCAGAATATTGCTTGGGGGGACCGGGGAGCTGTTTTTT.

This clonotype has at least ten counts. CDR3 amino acids: CATSRDDGGGYEQYF. The CDR3 coding sequence is TGTGCCACCAGCAGAGATGACGGAGGAGGCTACGAGCAGTACTTC. The gene calls are TRBV15 and TRBJ2-7, with D perhaps TRBD2 (5 bases). Trimming took off 0 bases at V and 3 bases at J, with 12 bases between the two ends. Germline V gives CDR1 LNHNV, CDR2 YYDKDF (reference sequence). The CDR3 consists of 15 residues.

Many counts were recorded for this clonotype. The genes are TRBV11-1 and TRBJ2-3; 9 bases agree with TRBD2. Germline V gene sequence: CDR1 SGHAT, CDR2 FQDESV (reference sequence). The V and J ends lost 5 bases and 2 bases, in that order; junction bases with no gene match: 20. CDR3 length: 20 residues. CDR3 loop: CASSLILGTSTEPVTDTQYF. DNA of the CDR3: TGTGCCAGCAGCCTAATACTCGGGACTAGCACCGAACCGGTCACAGATACGCAGTATTTT.

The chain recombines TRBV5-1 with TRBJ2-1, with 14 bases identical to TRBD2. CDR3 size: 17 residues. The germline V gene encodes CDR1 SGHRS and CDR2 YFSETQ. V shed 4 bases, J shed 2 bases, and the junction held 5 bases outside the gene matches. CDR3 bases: TGCGCCAGCAGCACGGGACTAGCGGGAGTACCCTACAATGAGCAGTTCTTC. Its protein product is CASSTGLAGVPYNEQFF. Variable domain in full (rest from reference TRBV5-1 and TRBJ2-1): KAGVTQTPRYLIKTRGQQVTLSCSPISGHRSVSWYQQTPGQGLQFLFEYFSETQRNKGNFPGRFSGRQFSNSRSEMNVSTLELGDSALYLCASSTGLAGVPYNEQFFGPGTRLTVL.

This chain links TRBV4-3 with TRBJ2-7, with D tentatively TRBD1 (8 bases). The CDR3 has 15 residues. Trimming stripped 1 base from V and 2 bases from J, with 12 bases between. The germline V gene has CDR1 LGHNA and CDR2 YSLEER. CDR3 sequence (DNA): TGCGCCAGCAGCCAAGTACAGGGGGGGACCTACGAGCAGTACTTC. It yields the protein CASSQVQGGTYEQYF.

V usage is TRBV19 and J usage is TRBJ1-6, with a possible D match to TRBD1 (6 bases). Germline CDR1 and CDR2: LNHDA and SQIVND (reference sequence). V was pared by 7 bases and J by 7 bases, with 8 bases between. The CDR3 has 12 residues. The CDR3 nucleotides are TGTGCCAGTAAGCAGGGGAATTCACCCCTCCACTTT. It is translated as CASKQGNSPLHF. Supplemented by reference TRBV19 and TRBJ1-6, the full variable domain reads DGGITQSPKYLFRKEGQNVTLSCEQNLNHDAMYWYRQDPGQGLRLIYYSQIVNDFQKGDIAEGYSVSREKKESFPLTVTSAQKNPTAFYLCASKQGNSPLHFGNGTRLTVT.

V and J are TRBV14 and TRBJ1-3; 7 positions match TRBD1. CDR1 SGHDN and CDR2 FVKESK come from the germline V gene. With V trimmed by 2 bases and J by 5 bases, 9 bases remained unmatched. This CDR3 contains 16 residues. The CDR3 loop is CASSQSNRGKRNTIYF. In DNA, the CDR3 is TGTGCCAGCAGCCAATCTAACAGGGGTAAAAGAAACACCATATATTTT.

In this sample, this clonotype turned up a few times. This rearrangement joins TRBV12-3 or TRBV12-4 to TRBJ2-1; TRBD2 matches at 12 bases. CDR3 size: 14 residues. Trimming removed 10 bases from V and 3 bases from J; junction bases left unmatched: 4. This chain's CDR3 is CATGTSGFYNEQFF. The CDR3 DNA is TGTGCCACCGGGACTAGCGGGTTCTACAATGAGCAGTTCTTC.

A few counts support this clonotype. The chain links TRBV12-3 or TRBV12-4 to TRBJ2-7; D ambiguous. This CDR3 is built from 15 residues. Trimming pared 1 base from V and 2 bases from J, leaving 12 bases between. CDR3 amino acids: CASSLGASTAYEQYF. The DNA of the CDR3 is TGTGCCAGCAGTTTAGGGGCCTCAACTGCCTACGAGCAGTACTTC.